This T cell receptor (beta chain) was sequenced in a study of blood T cell repertoires in COVID-19. Study information: The origin of the acute and convalescent COVID-19 samples was the United States, Italy and Spain. The cDNA or gDNA used as material had been derived from T cells, B-cell-depleted T cells, or PBMCs.

Recruitment covered 25 or so US areas and drew participants whose ages spanned roughly 18 to 100 years. The study assigned cohorts using participant-reported clinical history. The method was immunoSEQ multiplex PCR; TCRdb's version includes in-frame clones alone and lacks a portion of them. The sample carries about 250,000 clones, roughly 85% recorded once. With 2 bases clipped from V and 2 bases from J, the junction kept 11 bases outside the gene matches. The CDR3 consists of 18 residues. The germline CDR1 and CDR2 sequences are SNHLY and FYNNEI. The receptor's source is a woman in her forties or fifties with acute COVID-19. The J gene is TRBJ1-5, the V gene TRBV2; 8 bases are a match to TRBD1. What was sequenced was PBMCs or T cells enriched from blood (not recorded which). As DNA, the CDR3 is TGTGCCAGCAGTGAAATCGGGACAGGATTTTTTCGCAATCAGCCCCAGCATTTT. It encodes CASSEIGTGFFRNQPQHF.